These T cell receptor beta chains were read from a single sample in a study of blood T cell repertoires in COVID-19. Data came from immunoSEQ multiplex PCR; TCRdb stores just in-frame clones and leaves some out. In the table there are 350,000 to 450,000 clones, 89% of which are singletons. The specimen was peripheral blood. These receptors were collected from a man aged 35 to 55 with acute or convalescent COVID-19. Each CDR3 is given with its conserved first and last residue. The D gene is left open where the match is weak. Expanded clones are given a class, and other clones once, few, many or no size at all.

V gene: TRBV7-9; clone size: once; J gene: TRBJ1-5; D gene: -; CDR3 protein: CASSLDAGNPIHTQQPQHF; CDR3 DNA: TGTGCCAGCAGCTTAGACGCCGGGAACCCAATCCACACACAGCAGCCCCAGCATTTT
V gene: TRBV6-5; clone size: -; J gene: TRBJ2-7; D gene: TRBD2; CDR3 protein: CASGPSSGATYEQYF; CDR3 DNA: TGTGCCAGCGGCCCCAGCAGCGGGGCTACCTACGAGCAGTACTTC
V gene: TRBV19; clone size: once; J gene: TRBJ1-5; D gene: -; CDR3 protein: CASSIVSGSGNQPQHF; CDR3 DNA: TGTGCCAGTAGTATAGTGTCCGGGTCCGGCAATCAGCCCCAGCATTTT
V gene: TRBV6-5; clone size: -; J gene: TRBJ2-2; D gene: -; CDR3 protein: CASSYPGRGELFF; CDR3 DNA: TGTGCCAGCAGTTACCCAGGTCGTGGGGAGCTGTTTTTT
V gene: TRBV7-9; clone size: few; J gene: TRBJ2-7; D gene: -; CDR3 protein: CASSPEAYEQYF; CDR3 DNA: TGTGCCAGCAGCCCGGAGGCCTACGAGCAGTACTTC
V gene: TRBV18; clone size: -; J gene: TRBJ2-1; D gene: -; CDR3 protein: CASSPPGVSGGAWNEQFF; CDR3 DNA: TGTGCCAGCTCACCACCGGGGGTTAGCGGTGGGGCTTGGAATGAGCAGTTCTTC
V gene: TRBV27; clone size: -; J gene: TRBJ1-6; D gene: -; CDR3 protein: CASALGGATTSPLHF; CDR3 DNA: TGTGCCAGCGCTCTCGGGGGGGCAACTACTTCACCCCTCCACTTT
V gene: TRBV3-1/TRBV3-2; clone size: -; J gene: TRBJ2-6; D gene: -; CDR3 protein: CASSQDRIRSGANVLTF; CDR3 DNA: TGTGCCAGCAGCCAAGACAGGATCCGATCTGGGGCCAACGTCCTGACTTTC
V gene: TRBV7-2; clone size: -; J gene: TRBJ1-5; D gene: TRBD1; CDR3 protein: CASSSDRGLQPQHF; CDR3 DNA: TGTGCCAGCAGCTCCGACAGGGGGCTTCAGCCCCAGCATTTT
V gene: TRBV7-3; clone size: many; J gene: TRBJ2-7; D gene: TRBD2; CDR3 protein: CASSLRGLVVHEQYF; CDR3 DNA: TGTGCCAGCAGCTTACGTGGACTAGTCGTCCACGAGCAGTACTTC
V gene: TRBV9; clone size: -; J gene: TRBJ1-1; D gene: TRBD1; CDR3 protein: CASSVEGGGTGRNTEAFF; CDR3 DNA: TGTGCCAGCAGCGTAGAGGGGGGAGGGACAGGTCGGAACACTGAAGCTTTCTTT
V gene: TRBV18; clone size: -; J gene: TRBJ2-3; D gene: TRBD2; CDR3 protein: CASSPTSGGATDTQYF; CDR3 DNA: TGTGCCAGCTCACCCACTAGCGGGGGGGCGACAGATACGCAGTATTTT